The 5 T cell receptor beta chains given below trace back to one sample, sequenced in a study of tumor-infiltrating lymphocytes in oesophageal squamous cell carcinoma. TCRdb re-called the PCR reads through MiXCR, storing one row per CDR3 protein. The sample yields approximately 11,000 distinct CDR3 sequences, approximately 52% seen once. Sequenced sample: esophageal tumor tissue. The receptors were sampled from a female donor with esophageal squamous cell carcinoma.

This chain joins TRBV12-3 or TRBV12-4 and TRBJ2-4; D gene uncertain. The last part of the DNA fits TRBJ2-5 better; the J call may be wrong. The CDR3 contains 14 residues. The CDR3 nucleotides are TGTGCCAGCGGTGACATCCGAAAGGCAGAGACCCAGTACTTC. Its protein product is CASGDIRKAETQYF.

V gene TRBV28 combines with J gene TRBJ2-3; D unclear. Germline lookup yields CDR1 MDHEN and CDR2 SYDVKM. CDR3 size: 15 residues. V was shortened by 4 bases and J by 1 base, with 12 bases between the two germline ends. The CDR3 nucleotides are TGTGCCAGCAGTTGGACGGTGGAAGGCACAGATACGCAGTATTTT. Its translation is CASSWTVEGTDTQYF.

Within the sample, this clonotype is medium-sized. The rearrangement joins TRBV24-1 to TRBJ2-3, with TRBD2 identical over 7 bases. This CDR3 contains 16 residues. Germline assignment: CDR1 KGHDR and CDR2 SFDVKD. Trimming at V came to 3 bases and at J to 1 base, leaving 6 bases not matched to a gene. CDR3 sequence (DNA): TGTGCCACCAGTGATATGACTAGCACGGGCACAGATACGCAGTATTTT. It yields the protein CATSDMTSTGTDTQYF.

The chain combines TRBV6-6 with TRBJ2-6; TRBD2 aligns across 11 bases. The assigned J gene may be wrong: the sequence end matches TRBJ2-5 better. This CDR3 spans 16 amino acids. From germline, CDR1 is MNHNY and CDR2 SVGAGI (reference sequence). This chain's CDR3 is CASSYGTSGPRKTQYF. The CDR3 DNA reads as TGTGCCAGCAGTTACGGGACTAGCGGTCCCAGGAAGACCCAGTACTTC.

The CDR3 reads CASTSLGQGDPTGELYF. CDR3 DNA: TGTGCCAGCACCAGTCTAGGACAGGGGGACCCCACCGGGGAGCTGTATTTT. The V gene is TRBV11-2, the J gene TRBJ2-3; 10 bases map to TRBD1. This CDR3 contains 17 residues. V was clipped by 7 bases and J by 14 bases; unmatched bases: 24. Germline V gene sequence: CDR1 SGHAT, CDR2 FQNNGV. The full variable domain, in which reference TRBV11-2 and TRBJ2-3 provide the parts outside the CDR3, is EAGVAQSPRYKIIEKRQSVAFWCNPISGHATLYWYQQILGQGPKLLIQFQNNGVVDDSQLPKDRFSAERLKGVDSTLKIQPAKLEDSAVYLCASTSLGQGDPTGELYFGPGTRLTVL.